These 6 T cell receptor beta chains were all obtained from the same sample, sequenced in a study of cytomegalovirus exposure and HLA in healthy donors. The primer mix had 60 Vbeta and 13 Jbeta primers. The data were produced by immunoSEQ multiplex PCR, yet TCRdb's version contains in-frame clones alone and is incomplete. This sample's table has approximately 180,000 clones. Sequencing was performed on PBMCs. These receptors came from a man aged 25-45 years in good health and CMV-seronegative.

The chain employs TRBV19 and TRBJ1-1; TRBD1 matches at 8 bases. The CDR3 totals 15 residues. V was pared by 4 bases and J by 4 bases, with 8 bases of the junction left unmatched. The germline gives CDR1 LNHDA, CDR2 SQIVND (reference sequence). CDR3 sequence reads: CASSRQQGGATEAFF. Here the CDR3 DNA reads TGTGCCAGTAGTAGGCAACAGGGGGGAGCCACTGAAGCTTTCTTT.

The chain carries TRBV28 and TRBJ1-1, with D possibly TRBD1 on 5 matching bases. Germline V gene lookup returns CDR1 MDHEN and CDR2 SYDVKM. Trimming stripped 2 bases from V and 1 base from J, with 11 bases between. The CDR3 sequence is 15 residues long. The CDR3 sequence is CASSLRATANTEAFF. DNA for the CDR3: TGTGCCAGCAGTTTAAGAGCGACAGCGAACACTGAAGCTTTCTTT.

J is TRBJ1-1 and V is TRBV30; D remains ambiguous. The CDR3 totals 15 residues. Trimming took off 2 bases at V and 0 bases at J, with 13 bases between the two ends. Per germline, CDR1 GTSNPN and CDR2 SVGIG (reference sequence). Written as DNA, the CDR3 is TGTGCCTGGAGTCCGCTCCAGGCGCTGAACACTGAAGCTTTCTTT. Its translation is CAWSPLQALNTEAFF.

The chain joins TRBV6-1 to TRBJ1-2, with 7 bases aligning to TRBD1. This CDR3 contains 14 residues. Germline CDR1 and CDR2: MNHNS and SASEGT. V lost 0 bases to trimming and J lost 8 bases; unmatched junction nucleotides: 6. The CDR3 is CASSEASQGKGYTF. The CDR3 DNA reads TGTGCCAGCAGTGAAGCGTCACAGGGGAAAGGCTACACCTTC.

The chain carries TRBV7-8 and TRBJ1-6, with 8 positions matching TRBD1. CDR1 is SGHVS, CDR2 FQNEAQ, per germline. V lost 0 bases and J lost 6; bases outside the gene matches: 7. The CDR3 length is 17 residues. Here the CDR3 DNA reads TGTGCCAGCAGCTTAGCCCCAGGGGGCGCCTCTAATTCACCCCTCCACTTT. Encoded protein: CASSLAPGGASNSPLHF.

The V gene is TRBV19, the J gene TRBJ1-1, with D possibly being TRBD1 (5 bases). The CDR3 spans 14 residues. The V gene lost 6 bases and the J gene lost 5 bases, with 16 bases spanning the gap. Germline V gene sequence: CDR1 LNHDA, CDR2 SQIVND (reference sequence). CDR3 sequence (DNA): TGTGCCAGTAGGAGACAGACCGATGATACTGAAGCTTTCTTT. Protein sequence: CASRRQTDDTEAFF.